Below, one TCR beta chain is given with its context. From about 0.4 ug of RNA, a library with molecular barcoded alpha/delta and beta/gamma adaptors was made. Each CDR3 protein gets one entry after TCRdb re-called the reads with MiXCR. The sample lists 35,000 to 40,000 distinct CDR3 sequences; roughly an eighth were seen once. The data stem from a study of read filtering for tumor transcriptome and immune sequencing. About the research overall: Mean patient age was approximately 66 years, range roughly 40 to 85; 17 male, some 15 female. RNA-seq yielded only roughly 80 to 1,400 TCR reads, IR-seq about 3.5 to 10.27 million.

This CDR3 has 13 residues. From germline, CDR1 is SGDLS and CDR2 YYNGEE. V was pared by 7 bases and J by 4 bases, with 14 bases between. The specimen sequenced was a population of CD138-negative cells sorted from bone marrow. The sequence was obtained from a donor aged 40 or over with multiple myeloma. This chain uses TRBV9 with TRBJ1-1, with a weak D call TRBD1 (5 bases). The CDR3 loop reads CASARAGTTEAFF. The CDR3 DNA follows: TGTGCCAGCGCACGAGCTGGGACCACTGAAGCTTTCTTT.